These 8 T cell receptor beta chains were all obtained from the same sample, sequenced in a study of T cells after yellow fever vaccination. MiXCR was run by TCRdb on the 5' RACE reads, yielding one entry per CDR3 protein. The data show more than 300,000 distinct CDR3 sequences, with approximately 11% seen just once and under 4% held by the top ten. The input for sequencing was CD4+ T cells sorted from PBMCs, taken 45 days after the yellow fever booster vaccination. Source of these receptors: a man aged 18 to 30 who received the YFV17D yellow fever vaccine.

Only a few counts were recorded for this clonotype. This chain joins TRBV6-6 and TRBJ2-4; TRBD1 agrees at 10 bases. V shed 5 bases, J shed 2 bases, and the junction held 9 bases outside the gene matches. The CDR3 totals 17 residues. Looked up from germline, CDR1 is MNHNY and CDR2 is SVGAGI (reference sequence). Here the CDR3 reads CASSPPRTGGTKNIQYF. CDR3 DNA sequence: TGTGCCAGCAGTCCCCCGCGGACAGGGGGAACCAAAAACATTCAGTACTTC.

V is TRBV15 and J is TRBJ2-2, with D hard to call. CDR1 is LNHNV, CDR2 YYDKDF, per germline (reference sequence). The V end lost 4 bases, the J end lost 7 bases, and 10 bases lay between the germline ends. The CDR3 has 13 amino acids. The CDR3 loop is CATSNLVNGELFF. The CDR3 DNA reads TGTGCCACCAGCAACCTGGTAAACGGGGAGCTGTTTTTT.

The genes are TRBV2 and TRBJ2-3; 7 bases are a match to TRBD2. Per germline, CDR1 SNHLY and CDR2 FYNNEI. With V trimmed by 7 bases and J by 5 bases, 6 bases remained unmatched. The CDR3 has 13 residues. CDR3 sequence: CASKTREGDTQYF. The CDR3, as DNA: TGTGCCAGCAAAACCAGGGAGGGAGATACGCAGTATTTT.

This clonotype has at least ten counts. The genes are TRBV5-1 and TRBJ2-3; 7 positions match TRBD1. The trim removed 4 bases at V and 6 bases at J, leaving 11 bases unmatched. The CDR3 consists of 15 residues. Germline CDR1 reads SGHRS; CDR2 reads YFSETQ. CDR3 protein: CASSQGVGSGDTQYF. For the CDR3, the DNA is TGCGCCAGCAGCCAGGGGGTAGGGAGCGGCGATACGCAGTATTTT.

J is TRBJ1-3 and V is TRBV12-3 or TRBV12-4; D is unclear. The ends were cut back, 5 bases at V and 1 base at J, with 15 bases in the middle. The CDR3 spans 16 residues. The CDR3 reads CASSRISGNSGNTIYF. CDR3 DNA: TGTGCCAGCAGTCGAATTTCCGGAAATTCTGGAAACACCATATATTTT.

This clonotype was counted between two and nine times. This chain uses TRBV10-3 with TRBJ2-7; 7 nucleotides line up with TRBD2. CDR1 and CDR2 (germline): ENHRY, SYGVKD. With V trimmed by 4 bases and J by 6 bases, 9 bases remained unmatched. The CDR3 runs 14 residues. CDR3 nucleotide sequence: TGTGCCATCAGTGTGTCGGCGGGGGAGTCCGAGCAGTACTTC. As protein: CAISVSAGESEQYF.

Only a few counts were recorded for this clonotype. The chain recombines TRBV7-2 with TRBJ2-2; a possible D gene is TRBD2 (6 bases). CDR1 and CDR2 from the germline V gene are SGHTA and FQGNSA. This CDR3 region has 14 residues. The V gene lost 5 bases and the J gene lost 8 bases, with 15 bases spanning the gap. This CDR3 is CASSPLEGRGELFF. CDR3 nucleotides: TGTGCCAGCAGCCCACTAGAGGGGAGGGGGGAGCTGTTTTTT.

This clonotype was found many times. The V call is TRBV7-2, the J call TRBJ1-4; D is unclear. Germline V gives CDR1 SGHTA, CDR2 FQGNSA. The CDR3 extends over 17 amino acids. The V and J ends lost 5 bases and 4 bases respectively, with 20 bases between them. CDR3 amino acids: CASSPRRGLYYNEKLFF. CDR3 DNA sequence: TGTGCCAGCAGCCCGCGACGAGGACTATACTATAATGAAAAACTGTTTTTT.